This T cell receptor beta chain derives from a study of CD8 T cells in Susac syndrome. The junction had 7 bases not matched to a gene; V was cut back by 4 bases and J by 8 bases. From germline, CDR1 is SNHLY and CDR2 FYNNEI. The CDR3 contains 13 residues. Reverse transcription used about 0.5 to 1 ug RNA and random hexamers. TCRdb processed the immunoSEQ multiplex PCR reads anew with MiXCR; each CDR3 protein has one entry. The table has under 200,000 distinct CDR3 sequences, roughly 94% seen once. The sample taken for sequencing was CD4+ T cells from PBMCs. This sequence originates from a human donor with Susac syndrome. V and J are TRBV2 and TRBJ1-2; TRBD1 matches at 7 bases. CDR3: CASSGKGAWGYTF. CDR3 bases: TGTGCCAGCAGTGGGAAGGGGGCGTGGGGCTACACCTTC.